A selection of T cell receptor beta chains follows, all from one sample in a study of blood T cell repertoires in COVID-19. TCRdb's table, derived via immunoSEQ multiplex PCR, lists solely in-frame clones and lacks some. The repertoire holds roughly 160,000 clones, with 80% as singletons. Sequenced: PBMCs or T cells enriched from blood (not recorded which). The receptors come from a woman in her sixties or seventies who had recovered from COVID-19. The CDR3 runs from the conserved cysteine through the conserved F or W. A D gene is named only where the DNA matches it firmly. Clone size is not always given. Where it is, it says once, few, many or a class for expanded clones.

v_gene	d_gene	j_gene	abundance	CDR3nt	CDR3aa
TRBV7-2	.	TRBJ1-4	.	TGTGCCAGCAGTTTGAACAGGGTGGGTGAAAAACTGTTTTTT	CASSLNRVGEKLFF
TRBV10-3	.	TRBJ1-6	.	TGTGCCACAGAAAAAGGCACAGATTCACCCCTCCACTTT	CATEKGTDSPLHF
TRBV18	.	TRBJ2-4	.	TGTGCCAGCTCACCACAGGGGCTAGGTTACATTCAGTACTTC	CASSPQGLGYIQYF
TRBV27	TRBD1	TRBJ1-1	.	TGTGCCAGCAGTTTACTATGGACAGGGGGTTTGAACACTGAAGCTTTCTTT	CASSLLWTGGLNTEAFF
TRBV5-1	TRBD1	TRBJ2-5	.	TGCGCCAGCAGCTGGGCCGGGACAGGGATCTTGAAGACCCAGTACTTC	CASSWAGTGILKTQYF
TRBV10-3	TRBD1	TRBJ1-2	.	TGTGCCATCAGAAATCCGGGACAGCAGGAGCGGGGCTACACCTTC	CAIRNPGQQERGYTF
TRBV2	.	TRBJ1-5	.	TGTGCCAGTGCCAAGGGGATATGGCAGCCCCAGCATTTT	CASAKGIWQPQHF
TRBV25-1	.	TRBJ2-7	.	TGTGCCAGCAGTGTCACACGGGGACCGGGACTGGTATACGAGCAGTACTTC	CASSVTRGPGLVYEQYF
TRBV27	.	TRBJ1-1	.	TGTGCCAGCAGTTTATCGCGGGGCGCCACTGAAGCTTTCTTT	CASSLSRGATEAFF
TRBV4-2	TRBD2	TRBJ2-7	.	TGTGCCAGCAGCCAAGAATTGTTCCAGCGGGGGGGCATCGAGCAGTACTTC	CASSQELFQRGGIEQYF
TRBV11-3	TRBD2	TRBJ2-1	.	TGTGCCAGCAGCTTAGATCTAGCGGCCTCTCCGTTCTTC	CASSLDLAASPFF
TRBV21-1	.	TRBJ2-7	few	TGTGCCAGCAGCAAAGACGCCACCCCAGGGAAAGGCTACGAGCAGTACTTC	CASSKDATPGKGYEQYF
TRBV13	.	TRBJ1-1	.	TGTGCCAGCAGCTTAGGCCTAGGCACTGAAGCTTTCTTT	CASSLGLGTEAFF
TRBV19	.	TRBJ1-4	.	TGTGCCAGTAGTATATTAATAGGGGATAACCTGTTTTTT	CASSILIGDNLFF
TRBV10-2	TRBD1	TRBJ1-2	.	TGCGCCAGCAGTGGTACAGGGGACTATGGCTACACCTTC	CASSGTGDYGYTF
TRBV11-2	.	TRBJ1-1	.	TGTGCCAGCAGCTTGGGAGCGAACACTGAAGCTTTCTTT	CASSLGANTEAFF
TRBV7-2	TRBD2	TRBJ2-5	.	TGTGCCAGCAGATCGGGGTGGCTAGCGGGAAACCAAGAGACCCAGTACTTC	CASRSGWLAGNQETQYF
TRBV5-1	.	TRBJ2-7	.	TGCGCCAGCAGCGGGCAGGTTTCCTACGAGCAGTACTTC	CASSGQVSYEQYF
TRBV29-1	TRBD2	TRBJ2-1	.	TGCAGCGTTGTCCCTACATCGACTAGCACGGGGAATGAGCAGTTCTTC	CSVVPTSTSTGNEQFF
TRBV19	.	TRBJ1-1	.	TGTGCCAGTAGTACAGAACAGGGCTCGAACACTGAAGCTTTCTTT	CASSTEQGSNTEAFF
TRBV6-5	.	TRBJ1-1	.	TGTGCCAGCAGTCCCAGGGTGAACACTGAAGCTTTCTTT	CASSPRVNTEAFF
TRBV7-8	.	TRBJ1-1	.	TGTGCCAGCAGCTTATTGCAGGGGCAGACTGAAGCTTTCTTT	CASSLLQGQTEAFF
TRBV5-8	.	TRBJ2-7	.	TGTGCCAGCAGGTTCGGCGGGGACAGTGATACCTACGAGCAGTACTTC	CASRFGGDSDTYEQYF